This T cell receptor beta chain was captured in a study of blood T cell repertoires in COVID-19. Study overall: COVID-19 samples from acute and convalescent phases originated in the United States, Italy and Spain.

Here immunoSEQ multiplex PCR was the method, and the copy in TCRdb shows in-frame clones only, minus some. The sample yields just over 300,000 clones, around nine tenths seen once. In terms of age and location, participants ranged from roughly 18 to 100 years and lived in about two dozen US areas. Per the germline V gene, CDR1 is ENHRY and CDR2 is SYGVKD. Trimming stripped 5 bases from V and 2 bases from J, with 15 bases between. The CDR3 covers 15 residues. This clonotype originated in a middle-aged woman who had recovered from COVID-19. V gene TRBV10-3 combines with J gene TRBJ1-1, with D possibly TRBD1 on 6 matching bases. The sequenced material came from PBMCs or T cells enriched from blood (not recorded which). CDR3: CAISIQTGANTEAFF. The CDR3, as DNA: TGTGCCATCAGTATCCAGACAGGAGCCAACACTGAAGCTTTCTTT.